This entry lists 17 T cell receptor beta chains sequenced from one sample in a study of CD8 T cells in ankylosing spondylitis. Findings and caveats of the study: Characteristic, it appeared, of ankylosing spondylitis blood was a TCR beta motif of several highly homologous variants.

These TCRs are of unknown antigen specificity. TCRdb reanalysed the 5' RACE reads using MiXCR and keeps one entry per CDR3 protein. The top ten hold roughly 3.5% of the sample, which has fewer than 550,000 distinct CDR3 sequences, approximately 5.3% seen once. Sequenced material: blood, either unsorted or a sorted T cell fraction (not recorded which). The receptors here all came from a male donor with ankylosing spondylitis.

This clonotype was detected ten times or more. J is TRBJ2-2 and V is TRBV29-1; the D gene is possibly TRBD2 (6 bases). The CDR3 loop spans 17 amino acids. The germline V gene has CDR1 SQVTM and CDR2 ANQGSEA. V was trimmed by 8 bases and J by 1 base, leaving 23 bases between them. CDR3 bases: TGCAGCCGGCCGGGGAGGAAATCGGACAAGAACACCGGGGAGCTGTTTTTT. It translates to CSRPGRKSDKNTGELFF.

There are many counts of this clonotype. The genes are TRBV11-1 and TRBJ2-1; TRBD2 matches 8 bases. Per the germline V gene, CDR1 is SGHAT and CDR2 is FQDESV (reference sequence). There are 20 residues in the CDR3. Trimming at V came to 5 bases and at J to 0 bases, leaving 18 bases not matched to a gene. The CDR3 region has the DNA TGTGCCAGCAGCCGGATCGCCGCGCGGGGGGAGGGGAGCTCCTACAATGAGCAGTTCTTC. Translation: CASSRIAARGEGSSYNEQFF. The variable domain in full, with the rest retrieved from reference TRBV11-1 and TRBJ2-1, is EAEVAQSPRYKITEKSQAVAFWCDPISGHATLYWYRQILGQGPELLVQFQDESVVDDSQLPKDRFSAERLKGVDSTLKIQPAELGDSAMYLCASSRIAARGEGSSYNEQFFGPGTRLTVL.

The rearrangement uses TRBV6-6 and TRBJ2-2; D gene unclear. V was pared by 4 bases and J by 4 bases, with 7 bases between. The CDR3 sequence is 13 residues long. CDR1 and CDR2 (germline): MNHNY, SVGAGI (reference sequence). The CDR3 protein is CASSLQATGELFF. The CDR3 DNA reads as TGTGCCAGCAGTTTGCAGGCCACCGGGGAGCTGTTTTTT.

This clonotype was found many times. The rearrangement links TRBV7-9 to TRBJ2-1; 9 bases agree with TRBD2. With V trimmed by 5 bases and J by 5 bases, 4 bases remained unmatched. The CDR3 is made up of 14 amino acids. Germline loops: CDR1 SEHNR, CDR2 FQNEAQ (reference sequence). CDR3 bases: TGTGCCAGCAGCCCCTCTAGCGGGGACAATGAGCAGTTCTTC. Protein sequence: CASSPSSGDNEQFF.

This clonotype was counted many times. The chain employs TRBV5-5 and TRBJ2-2; 12 bases align to TRBD1. This CDR3 is built from 18 residues. Germline V gene data show CDR1 as SGHKS and CDR2 as YYEKEE (reference sequence). V dropped 6 bases and J dropped 5; count of bases not matched to a gene: 14. The CDR3 DNA sequence: TGTGCCAGCACCAATATCCCGGGACAGGGGGCCGTGACCGGGGAGCTGTTTTTT. As protein: CASTNIPGQGAVTGELFF.

The table lists this clonotype with many counts. This chain connects TRBV4-3 to TRBJ2-7, with TRBD2 matching 8 bases. V gave up 3 bases and J gave up 4 bases; unmatched junction bases: 8. This CDR3 has 15 amino acids. Germline CDR1 LGHNA, CDR2 YSLEER. The CDR3 sequence is CASSHELAANYEQYF. The CDR3 DNA sequence: TGCGCCAGCAGCCACGAACTAGCGGCGAATTACGAGCAGTACTTC.

This clonotype has a count of ten or more. The V and J genes are TRBV5-1 and TRBJ1-2; 8 bases map to TRBD1. The CDR3 runs 18 residues. Germline-derived CDR1 and CDR2 are SGHRS and YFSETQ. The J segment lost 4 bases and the V segment lost 4 bases, leaving 18 bases of the junction unmatched. The CDR3 bases are TGCGCCAGCAGCCCCTGGAGCGGACAGGGCCATGACCCCTATGGCTACACCTTC. The encoded protein is CASSPWSGQGHDPYGYTF.

In its sample, this clonotype was seen many times. CDR3 DNA: TGTGCCAGCGACAACCCACACAGCACCGGGGAGCTGTTTTTT. Its protein is CASDNPHSTGELFF. V and J are TRBV12-3 or TRBV12-4 and TRBJ2-2; D is ambiguous. The CDR3 length is 14 residues. The V end was cut by 8 bases, the J end by 4 bases, with 14 bases between.

The chain has TRBV5-1 and TRBJ2-1, with D possibly being TRBD2 (5 bases). Germline CDR1 is SGHRS and CDR2 is YFSETQ. Trimming pared 4 bases from V and 6 bases from J, leaving 11 bases between. The CDR3 spans 13 residues. CDR3 sequence: CASSAGLPNEQFF. CDR3 coding DNA: TGCGCCAGCAGCGCCGGACTCCCCAATGAGCAGTTCTTC.

This clonotype has ten or more counts. This chain uses TRBV4-3 with TRBJ2-3; 7 bases are shared with TRBD1. Losses at the gene ends were 0 bases for V and 2 bases for J; bases not matched to a gene: 2. The germline gives CDR1 LGHNA, CDR2 YSLEER. This CDR3 comprises 15 residues. As DNA, the CDR3 is TGCGCCAGCAGCCAAGAGGGACAGAACACAGATACGCAGTATTTT. Encoded protein: CASSQEGQNTDTQYF.

This clonotype was counted many times. V and J are TRBV7-2 and TRBJ2-6; D is unresolved. Trimming cost V 5 bases and J 2 bases, with 13 bases left between them. The germline V gene has CDR1 SGHTA and CDR2 FQGNSA. The CDR3 sequence is 16 residues long. CDR3 DNA: TGTGCCAGCAGCCCTCCTAGGAAGGCTGGGGCCAACGTCCTGACTTTC. It codes for CASSPPRKAGANVLTF.

The table lists this clonotype with many counts. This rearrangement joins TRBV5-1 to TRBJ1-5; no reliable D call. The CDR3 spans 14 residues. V lost 7 bases, J lost 2 bases, and 13 bases lay in between. Per germline, CDR1 SGHRS and CDR2 YFSETQ. The chain's CDR3 is CASRVDLGNQPQHF. DNA of the CDR3: TGCGCCAGCCGGGTCGACTTGGGCAATCAGCCCCAGCATTTT.

This clonotype was counted ten times or more. V and J are TRBV6-2 or TRBV6-3 and TRBJ2-1, with D possibly being TRBD1 or TRBD2 (5 bases each). CDR1 is MNHEY and CDR2 is SVGEGT in the germline V gene. Trimming took off 6 bases at V and 3 bases at J, with 21 bases between the two ends. The CDR3 length is 17 residues. CDR3 DNA sequence: TGTGCCAGCAGCTCCACCCTGGTGGGACCCCACTACAATGAGCAGTTCTTC. This encodes CASSSTLVGPHYNEQFF.

This clonotype has ten or more counts. J is TRBJ1-4 and V is TRBV12-3 or TRBV12-4; no definite D call. V dropped 6 bases and J dropped 5 bases, with 10 bases sitting between them. This CDR3 has 13 residues. CDR3 nucleotide sequence: TGTGCCAGCAGCCAAAACAGAAATGAAAAACTGTTTTTT. It is translated as CASSQNRNEKLFF.

This rearrangement joins TRBV7-2 to TRBJ1-6; tentative D call: TRBD1 (5 bases). The CDR3 has 14 residues. CDR1 is SGHTA, CDR2 FQGNSA, per germline. Trimming cost V 4 bases and J 10 bases, with 14 bases left between them. CDR3 DNA sequence: TGTGCCAGCAGCTGGAGGGGCCTAGACTCACCCCTCCACTTT. It codes for CASSWRGLDSPLHF.

This chain links TRBV12-3 or TRBV12-4 with TRBJ2-7; the D gene is possibly TRBD2 (6 bases). V lost 4 bases, J lost 7 bases, and 11 bases lay in between. The CDR3 spans 12 residues. The CDR3 DNA follows: TGTGCCAGCAGTTGGTCCGGGGGAGAGCAGTACTTC. As protein: CASSWSGGEQYF.

The chain's CDR3 is CATSSSGGALETQYF. The CDR3 nucleotides read TGTGCCACCAGCAGTAGCGGGGGGGCCCTTGAGACCCAGTACTTC. J is TRBJ2-5 and V is TRBV15, with TRBD2 matching over 11 bases. The CDR3 has 15 amino acids. The V and J ends lost 3 bases and 5 bases, in that order; junction bases with no gene match: 5. Per the germline V gene, CDR1 is LNHNV and CDR2 is YYDKDF (reference sequence). Together with reference TRBV15 and TRBJ2-5, the CDR3 gives the full variable domain: DAMVIQNPRYQVTQFGKPVTLSCSQTLNHNVMYWYQQKSSQAPKLLFHYYDKDFNNEADTPDNFQSRRPNTSFCFLDIRSPGLGDTAMYLCATSSSGGALETQYFGPGTRLLVL.